This T cell receptor beta chain was recovered during a study of shared clonotypes between healthy human individuals. Sorted-subset replicate PCRs used around 200 ng of genomic DNA. This amount corresponded to some 30,000 T cell genomes. In the source study's methods: ImmunoSEQ gave junction-only sequences without quality scores, so filtering differed. Assay used: immunoSEQ multiplex PCR; TCRdb lists only in-frame clones, some missing. V and J calls plus clone size are reproduced from that table; the DNA served to infer D and trimming. Seen here are under 2.5 million clones, 85% to 95% observed once, and the top ten hold 0.37%. Per germline, CDR1 MDHEN and CDR2 SYDVKM. CDR3 length: 15 residues. V was pared by 2 bases and J by 1 base, with 11 bases between.

The sequence came from a man younger than 35 in good health. Some clones in this sample may be carry-over from other donors' samples. This sequence joins TRBV28 and TRBJ1-1, with D maybe TRBD1 (6 bases). The sequenced sample was naive CD4+ T cells from PBMCs. The subset is: CD45RA+ positively selected. The chain's CDR3 is CASSLPGQPNTEAFF. Written as DNA, the CDR3 is TGTGCCAGCAGTTTACCTGGACAGCCGAACACTGAAGCTTTCTTT.